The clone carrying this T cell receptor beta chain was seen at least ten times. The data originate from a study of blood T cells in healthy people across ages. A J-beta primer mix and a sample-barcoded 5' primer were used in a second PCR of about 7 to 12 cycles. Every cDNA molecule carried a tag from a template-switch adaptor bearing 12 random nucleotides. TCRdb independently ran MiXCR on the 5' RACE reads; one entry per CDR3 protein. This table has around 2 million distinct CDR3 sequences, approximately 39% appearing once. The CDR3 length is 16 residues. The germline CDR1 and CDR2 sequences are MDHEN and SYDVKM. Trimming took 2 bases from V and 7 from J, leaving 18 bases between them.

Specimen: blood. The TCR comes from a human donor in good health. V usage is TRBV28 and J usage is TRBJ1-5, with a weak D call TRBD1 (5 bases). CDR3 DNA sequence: TGTGCCAGCAGTTTAGGGGAGGTCGCAGGGATCCAGCCCCAGCATTTT. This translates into CASSLGEVAGIQPQHF.